Listed below are T cell receptor beta chains from one sample, sequenced in a study of neoadjuvant nivolumab and ipilimumab in lung cancer. The protocol was immunoSEQ multiplex PCR, while the TCRdb copy is restricted to in-frame clones and leaves out a portion. This sample yields about 28,000 clones, of which 75% to 80% are seen a single time; roughly 18% belongs to the top ten. The sequencing used tumor tissue, collected after neoadjuvant nivolumab, alone or with ipilimumab, at or shortly before surgery. The source is an adult with non-small cell lung cancer. CDR3s include the opening cysteine and the closing phenylalanine or tryptophan. A D gene is named only where the DNA matches it firmly. Clone size is not always given. Where it is, it says once, few, many or a class for expanded clones.

size	D	V	J	DNA	CDR3
NA	TRBD1	TRBV30	TRBJ2-6	TGTGCCTGGGGGACAGGGAATGGGGCCAACGTCCTGACTTTC	CAWGTGNGANVLTF
once	TRBD1	TRBV6-1	TRBJ2-7	TGTGCCAGCAGTGGACTGACAGGGACCTACGAGCAGTACTTC	CASSGLTGTYEQYF
NA	TRBD1	TRBV7-9	TRBJ1-1	TGTGCCAGCAGCCCCGGGACAGGCAGGGCTGAAGCTTTCTTT	CASSPGTGRAEAFF
few	NA	TRBV7-9	TRBJ1-4	TGTGCCAGCAGCTCCGGGGTGGGAGGTGAAAAACTGTTTTTT	CASSSGVGGEKLFF
few	NA	TRBV6-5	TRBJ2-7	TGTGCCAGCAGCCGGGTCCCCTTCTACGAGCAGTACTTC	CASSRVPFYEQYF
few	NA	TRBV5-1	TRBJ1-2	TGCGCCAGCAGCTTGGGCTTGGATAACTATGGCTACACCTTC	CASSLGLDNYGYTF
NA	TRBD1	TRBV5-4	TRBJ1-2	TGTGCCAGCAGCCCGGTTACCGGGACAGGGGTAGGCTACACCTTC	CASSPVTGTGVGYTF
NA	NA	TRBV15	TRBJ1-1	TGTGCCACCAGCAGAGGGGACTACCTTGAAGCTTTCTTT	CATSRGDYLEAFF
NA	TRBD1	TRBV6-5	TRBJ1-3	TGTGCCAGCAGGGAGGGACAGGGGGGAAACACCATATATTTT	CASREGQGGNTIYF
NA	NA	TRBV5-4	TRBJ2-5	TGTGCCAGCAGTGAGGAGGTCGGGGAGACCCAGTACTTC	CASSEEVGETQYF
NA	TRBD1	TRBV19	TRBJ2-7	TGTGCCAGTAGTAAGACAGGGGGCGAGCAGTACTTC	CASSKTGGEQYF
NA	NA	TRBV9	TRBJ2-3	TGTGCCAGCAGCGTAGGAGGGGCGAAGAGCACAGATACGCAGTATTTT	CASSVGGAKSTDTQYF
NA	NA	TRBV11-1	TRBJ1-6	TGTGCCAGCAGCTTAAAGGAGCTTAATTCACCCCTCCACTTT	CASSLKELNSPLHF
once	TRBD1	TRBV25-1	TRBJ1-6	TGTGCCAGCAGTCTCGGGACAGGGAGTAATTCACCCCTCCACTTT	CASSLGTGSNSPLHF
NA	NA	TRBV11-1	TRBJ1-1	TGTGCCAGCAGCTTTACATCGTTCCCGTTCAACACTGAAGCTTTCTTT	CASSFTSFPFNTEAFF
NA	TRBD2	TRBV6-5	TRBJ2-7	TGTGCCAGCAGTTACGGCCTAGCGGGGACCTACGAGCAGTACTTC	CASSYGLAGTYEQYF
NA	NA	TRBV7-9	TRBJ2-2	TGTGCCAGCATGTTGGCAGAGAACACCGGGGAGCTGTTTTTT	CASMLAENTGELFF
NA	NA	TRBV10-3	TRBJ1-1	TGTGCCATCATGAGGGGGGCTGAAGCTTTCTTT	CAIMRGAEAFF
NA	NA	TRBV6-6	TRBJ2-7	TGTGCCAGCAGTTACGGAAACGGGGTCGGCGAGCAGTACTTC	CASSYGNGVGEQYF
few	NA	TRBV6-5	TRBJ2-7	TGTGCCAGCAGCCGCCGGGCCCGTACGGAGCAGTACTTC	CASSRRARTEQYF
NA	NA	TRBV18	TRBJ2-2	TGTGCCAGCTCACCCGGACAGGAGGGCGGGGAGCTGTTTTTT	CASSPGQEGGELFF
NA	TRBD1	TRBV29-1	TRBJ1-2	TGCAGCGTTGAATCTACAGGGGGAAGTGGCTACACCTTC	CSVESTGGSGYTF
NA	TRBD2	TRBV6-1	TRBJ2-5	TGTGCCAGCAGTGGGAGACTAGCGGGGGGAAAAGAGACCCAGTACTTC	CASSGRLAGGKETQYF